This TCR beta chain was obtained from a study of CXCR3-negative and CXCR3-positive naive CD8 T cells (dated 2019 in TCRdb). General notes on the study: In total, about 150 million TRB reads were obtained, or roughly 1.5 +/- 0.3 million reads per library. TRBV-TRBJ cluster analysis included naive subsets from about five donors and memory cells from 3 donors. Diversity and physicochemical repertoire analyses covered around 10 donors pooled from two independent experiments. What the research found in general, with its limitations: Surface CD5, linked to self-reactivity in mice, was comparable between naive subsets; TCR interaction strength was therefore also inferred from TRB CDR3 physicochemical properties. Comparably high repertoire diversity was found in both naive subsets, whereas much lower repertoire diversity was found in memory CD8+ T cells. Freshly isolated PBMCs were used for most assays because CXCR3 expression went down partially after cryopreservation. TRB CDR3s from CXCR3-positive naive cells showed higher hydrophobicity (lower Kidera factor 4), lower energy, and higher strength and volume indices than CXCR3-negative naive cells. Within the same donor, TRBV-TRBJ usage looked similar between naive CXCR3-negative and CXCR3-positive cells, but memory cells had distinct patterns.

Sequencing was performed on a NextSeq 550. The Human TCR Profiling Kit (MiLaboratory) was used to prepare UMI-labeled 5' RACE TRB cDNA libraries. The full amount of extracted RNA was used for cDNA synthesis, and the full amount of resulting cDNA was used for PCR amplification. Libraries were prepared in parallel using an identical number of PCR cycles. On the authors' methods: About 53,000 +/- 10,000 unique UMI-labeled TRB cDNA molecules per library were extracted with MIGEC and MiXCR, with at least two reads per UMI required. An average of roughly 40,000 +/- 10,000 functional in-frame TRB CDR3 nucleotide clonotypes without stop codons was found per library. After downsampling to 5000 UMI-labeled TRB molecules per sample, diversity metrics, including normalized Shannon-Wiener and Chao1, were computed in VDJtools. VDJtools was used to calculate clonotype-size-weighted physicochemical properties of the central five CDR3 residues, namely interaction energy, strength, volume and Kidera factor 4. TCRdb reprocessed the reads and assigns one entry to each CDR3 protein sequence, leaving out DNA. The V and J calls follow TCRdb's processing rather than the paper's. The sample table records about 41,000 distinct CDR3 sequences. The leading ten clones occupy around 1.9% of the sample.

For each CD8+ T cell subset, flow sorting was done in triplicate, and a few hundred thousand cells per subset went directly into RLT lysis buffer. Naive CD8+ T cells were defined stringently as CD45RO-CCR7+CD27+CD95- to exclude memory contaminants. Standard density gradient centrifugation was used to isolate peripheral blood mononuclear cells from buffy coats. A FACSAria III was used to flow-sort naive CD8+ T cells into CXCR3-negative and CXCR3-positive populations. An RNeasy Mini Kit was used to extract total RNA from the sorted cells. Reading the germline V gene gives CDR1 SGHDN and CDR2 FVKESK. Taken from cysteine to phenylalanine, the CDR3 has 15 residues. A DNA sequence was not provided. Notes on this clonotype: This receptor's antigen is unknown.

This TCR was recovered from a human donor in good health. Some clones in this sample may be carry-over from other donors' samples. The sample was naive CXCR3- CD8+ T cells from blood. The cell subset or site label, as the study defines it: CD45RO-CCR7+CD27+CD95- naive CD8+ T cells lacking CXCR3 (TNR3-). The sequence joins TRBV14 to TRBJ2-7; TCRdb selects TRBD1, and the lack of DNA leaves this call unchecked. The CDR3 protein sequence reads: CASSQGLGAGYEQYF.